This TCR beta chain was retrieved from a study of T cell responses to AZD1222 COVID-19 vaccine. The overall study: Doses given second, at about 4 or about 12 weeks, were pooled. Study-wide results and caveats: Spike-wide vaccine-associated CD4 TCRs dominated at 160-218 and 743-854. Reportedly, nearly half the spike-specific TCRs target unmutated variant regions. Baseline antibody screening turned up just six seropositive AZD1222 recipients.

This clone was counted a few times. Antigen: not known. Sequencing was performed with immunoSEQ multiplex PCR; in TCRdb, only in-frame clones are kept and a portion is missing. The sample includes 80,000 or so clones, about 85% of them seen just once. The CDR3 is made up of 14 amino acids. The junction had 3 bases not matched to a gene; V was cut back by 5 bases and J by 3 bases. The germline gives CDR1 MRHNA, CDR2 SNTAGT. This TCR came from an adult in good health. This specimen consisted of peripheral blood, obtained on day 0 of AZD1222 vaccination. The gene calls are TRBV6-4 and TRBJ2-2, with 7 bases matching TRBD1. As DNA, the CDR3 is TGTGCCAGCAGTAGACAGGGTTACACCGGGGAGCTGTTTTTT. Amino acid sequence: CASSRQGYTGELFF.